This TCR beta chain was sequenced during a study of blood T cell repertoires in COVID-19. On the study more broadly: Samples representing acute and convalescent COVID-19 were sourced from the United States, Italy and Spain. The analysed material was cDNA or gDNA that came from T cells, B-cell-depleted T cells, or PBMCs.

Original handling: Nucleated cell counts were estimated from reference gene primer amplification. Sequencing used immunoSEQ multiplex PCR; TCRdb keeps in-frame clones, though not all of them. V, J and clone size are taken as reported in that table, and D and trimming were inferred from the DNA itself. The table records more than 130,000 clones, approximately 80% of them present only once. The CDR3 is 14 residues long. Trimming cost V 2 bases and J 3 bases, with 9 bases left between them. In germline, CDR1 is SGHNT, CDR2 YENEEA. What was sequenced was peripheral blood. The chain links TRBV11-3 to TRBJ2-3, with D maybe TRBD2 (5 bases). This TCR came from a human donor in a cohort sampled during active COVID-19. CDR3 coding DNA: TGTGCCAGCAGCTTATGGGAGAGAACAGATACGCAGTATTTT. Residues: CASSLWERTDTQYF.